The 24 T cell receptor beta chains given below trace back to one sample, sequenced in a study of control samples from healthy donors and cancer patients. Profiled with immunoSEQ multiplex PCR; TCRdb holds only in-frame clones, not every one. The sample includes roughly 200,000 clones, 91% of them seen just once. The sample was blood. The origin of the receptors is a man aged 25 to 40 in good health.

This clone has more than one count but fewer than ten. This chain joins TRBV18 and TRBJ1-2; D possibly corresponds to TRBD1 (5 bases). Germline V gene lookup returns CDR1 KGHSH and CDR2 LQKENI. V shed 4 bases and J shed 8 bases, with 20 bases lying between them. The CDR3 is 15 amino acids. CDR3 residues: CASSQGTSDGKGYTF. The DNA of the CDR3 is TGTGCCAGCTCACAGGGGACTTCGGACGGAAAAGGCTACACCTTC. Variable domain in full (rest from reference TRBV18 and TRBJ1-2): NAGVMQNPRHLVRRRGQEARLRCSPMKGHSHVYWYRQLPEEGLKFMVYLQKENIIDESGMPKERFSAEFPKEGPSILRIQQVVRGDSAAYFCASSQGTSDGKGYTFGSGTRLTVV.

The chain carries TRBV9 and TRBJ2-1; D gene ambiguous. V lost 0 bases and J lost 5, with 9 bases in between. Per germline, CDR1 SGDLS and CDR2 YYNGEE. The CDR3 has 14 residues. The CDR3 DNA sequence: TGTGCCAGCAGCGTAGGACTGGTCCACAATGAGCAGTTCTTC. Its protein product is CASSVGLVHNEQFF. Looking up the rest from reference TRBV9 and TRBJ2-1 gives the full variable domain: DSGVTQTPKHLITATGQRVTLRCSPRSGDLSVYWYQQSLDQGLQFLIQYYNGEERAKGNILERFSAQQFPDLHSELNLSSLELGDSALYFCASSVGLVHNEQFFGPGTRLTVL.

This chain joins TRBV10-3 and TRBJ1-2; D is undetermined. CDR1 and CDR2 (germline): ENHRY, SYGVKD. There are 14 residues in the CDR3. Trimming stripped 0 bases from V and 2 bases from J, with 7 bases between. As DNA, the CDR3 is TGTGCCATCAGTGAGTCGAGCCAGAACTATGGCTACACCTTC. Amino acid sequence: CAISESSQNYGYTF.

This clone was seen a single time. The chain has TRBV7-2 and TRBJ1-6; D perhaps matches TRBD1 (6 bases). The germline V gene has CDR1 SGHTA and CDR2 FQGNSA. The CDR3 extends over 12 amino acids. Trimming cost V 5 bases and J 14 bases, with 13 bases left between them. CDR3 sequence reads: CASSPRGASLHF. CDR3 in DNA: TGTGCCAGCAGCCCCCGGGGGGCATCCCTCCACTTT.

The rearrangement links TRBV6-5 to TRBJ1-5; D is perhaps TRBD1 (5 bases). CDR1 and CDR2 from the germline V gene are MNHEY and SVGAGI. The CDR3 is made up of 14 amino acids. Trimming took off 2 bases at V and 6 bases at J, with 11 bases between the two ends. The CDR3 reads CASSYDGAGQPQHF. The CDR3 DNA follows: TGTGCCAGCAGTTACGATGGGGCGGGTCAGCCCCAGCATTTT.

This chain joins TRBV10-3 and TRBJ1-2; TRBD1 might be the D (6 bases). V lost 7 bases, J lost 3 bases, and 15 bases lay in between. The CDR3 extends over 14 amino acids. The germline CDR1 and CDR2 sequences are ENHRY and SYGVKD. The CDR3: CAIKKGVADYGYTF. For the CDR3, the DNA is TGTGCCATCAAAAAGGGGGTGGCGGACTATGGCTACACCTTC.

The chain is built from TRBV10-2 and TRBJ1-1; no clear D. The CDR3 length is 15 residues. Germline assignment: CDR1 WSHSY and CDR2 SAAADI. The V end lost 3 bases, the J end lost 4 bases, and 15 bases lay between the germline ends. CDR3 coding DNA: TGCGCCAGCAGTGATTTTACGGGGTATATCACTGAAGCTTTCTTT. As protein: CASSDFTGYITEAFF.

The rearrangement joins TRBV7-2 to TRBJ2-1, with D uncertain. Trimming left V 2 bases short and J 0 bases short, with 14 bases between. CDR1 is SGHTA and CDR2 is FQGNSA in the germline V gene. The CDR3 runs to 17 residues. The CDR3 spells CASSLYITPSSYNEQFF. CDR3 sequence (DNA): TGTGCCAGCAGCTTATACATAACACCATCCTCCTACAATGAGCAGTTCTTC.

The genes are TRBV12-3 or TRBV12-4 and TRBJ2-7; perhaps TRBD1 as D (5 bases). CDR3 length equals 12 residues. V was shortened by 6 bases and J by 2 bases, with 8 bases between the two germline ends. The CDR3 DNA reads TGTGCCAGCAGCACAGGACCCTACGAGCAGTACTTC. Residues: CASSTGPYEQYF.

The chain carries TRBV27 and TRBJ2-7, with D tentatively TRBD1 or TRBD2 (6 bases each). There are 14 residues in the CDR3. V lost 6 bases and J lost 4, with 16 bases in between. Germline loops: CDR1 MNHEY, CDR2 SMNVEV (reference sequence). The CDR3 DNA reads TGTGCCAGCAGCCTCATAGGGGGGAATTACGAGCAGTACTTC. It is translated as CASSLIGGNYEQYF.

CDR3 nucleotide sequence: TGTGCCTGGACCAATGGACTGGGGACTGAAGCTTTCTTT. As protein: CAWTNGLGTEAFF. The chain employs TRBV30 and TRBJ1-1; D ambiguous. There are 13 residues in the CDR3. The ends were cut back, 4 bases at V and 5 bases at J, with 14 bases in the middle. Germline-derived CDR1 and CDR2 are GTSNPN and SVGIG (reference sequence).

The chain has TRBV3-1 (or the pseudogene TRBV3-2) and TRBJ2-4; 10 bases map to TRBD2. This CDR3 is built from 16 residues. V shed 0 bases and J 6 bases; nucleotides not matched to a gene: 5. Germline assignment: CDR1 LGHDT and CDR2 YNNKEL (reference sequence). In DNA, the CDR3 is TGTGCCAGCAGCCAAGAAGGGGCTAGCGGGAGAAACATTCAGTACTTC. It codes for CASSQEGASGRNIQYF.

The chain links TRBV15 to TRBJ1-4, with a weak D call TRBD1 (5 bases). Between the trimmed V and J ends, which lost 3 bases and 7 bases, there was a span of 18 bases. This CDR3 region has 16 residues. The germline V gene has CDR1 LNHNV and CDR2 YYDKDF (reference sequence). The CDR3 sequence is CATSRPRGARGEKLFF. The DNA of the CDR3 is TGTGCCACCAGCAGGCCTAGGGGCGCCCGGGGTGAAAAACTGTTTTTT.

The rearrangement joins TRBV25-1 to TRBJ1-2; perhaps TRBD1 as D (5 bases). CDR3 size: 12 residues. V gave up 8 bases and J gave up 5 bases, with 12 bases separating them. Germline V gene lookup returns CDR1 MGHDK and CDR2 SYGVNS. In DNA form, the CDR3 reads TGTGCCAGCGGAACGACAGTATATGGCTACACCTTC. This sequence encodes CASGTTVYGYTF.

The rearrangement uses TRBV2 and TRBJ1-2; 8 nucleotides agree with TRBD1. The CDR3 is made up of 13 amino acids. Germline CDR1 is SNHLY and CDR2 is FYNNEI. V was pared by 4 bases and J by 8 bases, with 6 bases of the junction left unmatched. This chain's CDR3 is CASSGQGAEGYTF. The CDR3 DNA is TGTGCCAGCAGTGGGCAGGGGGCGGAAGGCTACACCTTC.

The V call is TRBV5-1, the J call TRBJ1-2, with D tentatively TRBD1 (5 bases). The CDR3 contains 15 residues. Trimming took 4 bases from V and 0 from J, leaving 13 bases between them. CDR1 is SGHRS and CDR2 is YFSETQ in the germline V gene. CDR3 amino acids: CASSPRGATNYGYTF. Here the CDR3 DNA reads TGCGCCAGCAGCCCCCGTGGGGCAACTAACTATGGCTACACCTTC.

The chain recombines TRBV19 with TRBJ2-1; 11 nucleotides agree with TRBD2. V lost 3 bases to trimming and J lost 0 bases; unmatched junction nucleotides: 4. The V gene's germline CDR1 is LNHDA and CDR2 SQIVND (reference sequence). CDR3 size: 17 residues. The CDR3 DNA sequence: TGTGCCAGTAGTATGTCTAGCGGGGGGCTCTCCTACAATGAGCAGTTCTTC. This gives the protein CASSMSSGGLSYNEQFF.

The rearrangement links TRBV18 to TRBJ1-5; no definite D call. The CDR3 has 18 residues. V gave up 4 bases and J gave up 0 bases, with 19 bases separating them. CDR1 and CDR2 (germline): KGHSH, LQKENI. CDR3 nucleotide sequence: TGTGCCAGCTCACTCCTAGAACTTGGAGGGAATAGCAATCAGCCCCAGCATTTT. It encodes CASSLLELGGNSNQPQHF.

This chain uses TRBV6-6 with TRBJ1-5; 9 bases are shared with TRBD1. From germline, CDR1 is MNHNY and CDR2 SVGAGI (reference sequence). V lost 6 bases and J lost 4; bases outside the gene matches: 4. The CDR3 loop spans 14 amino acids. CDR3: CASRSGTGNQPQHF. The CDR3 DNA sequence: TGTGCCAGCAGGTCCGGGACAGGGAATCAGCCCCAGCATTTT.

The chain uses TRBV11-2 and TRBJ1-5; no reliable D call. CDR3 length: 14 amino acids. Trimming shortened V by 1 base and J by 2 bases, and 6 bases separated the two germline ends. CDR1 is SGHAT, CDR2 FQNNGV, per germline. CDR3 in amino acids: CASSLGRGNQPQHF. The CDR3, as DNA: TGTGCCAGCAGCTTAGGACGGGGCAATCAGCCCCAGCATTTT.

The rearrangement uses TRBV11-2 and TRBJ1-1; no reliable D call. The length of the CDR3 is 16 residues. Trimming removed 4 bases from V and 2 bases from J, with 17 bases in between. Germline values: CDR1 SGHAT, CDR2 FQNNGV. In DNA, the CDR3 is TGTGCCAGCAGCTACCCTCCGAGGCTAGGTAACACTGAAGCTTTCTTT. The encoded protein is CASSYPPRLGNTEAFF.

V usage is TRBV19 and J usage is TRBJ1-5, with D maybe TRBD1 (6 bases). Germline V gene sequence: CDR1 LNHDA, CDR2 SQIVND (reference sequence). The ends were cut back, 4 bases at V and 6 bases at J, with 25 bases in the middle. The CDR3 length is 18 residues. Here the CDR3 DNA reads TGTGCCAGTAGTAGGGGGCGTAGAGGCAGGGGATTTGCTCAGCCCCAGCATTTT. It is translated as CASSRGRRGRGFAQPQHF.

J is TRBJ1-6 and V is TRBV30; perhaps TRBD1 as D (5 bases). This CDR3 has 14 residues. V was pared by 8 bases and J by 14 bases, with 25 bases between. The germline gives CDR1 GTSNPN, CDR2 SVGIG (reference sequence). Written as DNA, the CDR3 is TGTGCCGAGGGGATGGGACCGCAGATTGGGGCCCTCCACTTT. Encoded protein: CAEGMGPQIGALHF.

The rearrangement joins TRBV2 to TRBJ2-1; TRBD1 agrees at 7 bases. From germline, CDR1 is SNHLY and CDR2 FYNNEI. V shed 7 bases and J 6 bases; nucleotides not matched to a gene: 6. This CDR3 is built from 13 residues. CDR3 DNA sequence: TGTGCCAGCAAGAGGGACAGAGGCAATGAGCAGTTCTTC. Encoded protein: CASKRDRGNEQFF.